The TCR beta chain under discussion was sequenced for a study of blood T cell repertoires in COVID-19 (dated by TCRdb to 2020 to 2022). Regarding the research as a whole: The collaborator samples originated in the United States, Italy and Spain and spanned the acute and convalescent phases of COVID-19. Where available, HLA class I and class II types were taken from metadata supplied by the sample provider and were not determined by assay-based typing. The repertoires were made available in a free public database intended to serve as a resource for research on the immune response to SARS-CoV-2. A de-identified subject ID, COVID-19 status, age in years and sex were almost always included in the sample metadata. Subjects who had been exposed to COVID-19, were actively infected with it, or had recovered from it provided the deeply sampled blood TCRbeta repertoires that made up the dataset. Samples came from the ongoing ImmuneRACE study (first 160 participants) plus 1,254 subjects from 6 global collaborators. The material from the prospective study consisted of cDNA or gDNA derived from T cells, B-cell-depleted T cells, or PBMCs. Findings and caveats that apply to the study as a whole: The quantity of clinical and demographic metadata differed by source and by participant and was supplied without curation.

TCRbeta CDR3 regions were amplified from genomic DNA using the immunoSEQ Assay, a bias-controlled multiplex PCR. Per the original workflow: The number of nucleated cells in each sample was estimated from the amplification of reference gene primers within the assay. To quantify the absolute abundance of each unique TCRbeta CDR3 rearrangement, sequence reads were collapsed and filtered. Productive Simpson clonality was computed per sample as the square root of Simpson's diversity index over productive rearrangements. The table comes from immuneACCESS by way of TCRdb, which keeps in-frame sequences with V and J called. Part of the clones is missing from these tables; in studies checked, under half for an unresolved V gene and the rest for unknown reasons. That table furnishes V, J and clone size, whereas the DNA furnished D and trimming. The sample data list roughly 150,000 clones, and roughly 91% of these were observed just once. Approximately 2% of the sample comes from the top ten.

Trimming takes 5 bases off V and 7 bases off J; junction bases not matched to a gene: 10. CDR1 and CDR2 (MNHEY, SVGAGI) derive from the germline V gene. The CDR3 contains 15 residues, cysteine and phenylalanine counted. Kept here is only the CDR3 DNA, which spans 45 bases and is read in frame from base 1. As regards this clone: No antigen is known for it. No qualities accompany the bases; no much larger clone lies one base away.

Another Seattle source contributed samples from volunteer blood donors who had recovered from COVID-19. Each collaborating institution followed its own protocols to collect whole blood in K2EDTA tubes. For TCRbeta analysis, collaborators shipped samples as frozen whole blood, isolated PBMCs, or DNA extracted from either of those sample types. The V and J segments used are TRBV6-5 and TRBJ1-5, and TRBD1 matches 8 of the central bases. This TCR derives from a man aged 50 or older who had recovered from COVID-19. The sample was peripheral blood. The nucleotide sequence reads TGTGCCAGCAGTCGTGGACAGGGAGGTTTACAGCCCCAGCATTTT. Its translation is CASSRGQGGLQPQHF.